The 7 T cell receptor beta chains given below trace back to one sample, sequenced in a study of T cells in Graves' hyperthyroidism and ophthalmopathy. TCR beta CDR3 regions were amplified from RNA. In the first-round RT-PCR of the TCR CDR3, the HTBI primer set was used. TCRdb used MiXCR to reprocess the multiplex PCR reads, holding one entry per CDR3 protein. The repertoire holds about 720,000 distinct CDR3 sequences, with roughly 17% as singletons. Sequencing was performed on blood. These receptors all come from a young man with Graves' hyperthyroidism.

This clonotype was seen repeatedly, ten times or more. The chain carries TRBV28 and TRBJ1-1; D possibly corresponds to TRBD1 (6 bases). Trimming removed 1 base from V and 5 bases from J, with 14 bases in between. In germline, CDR1 is MDHEN, CDR2 SYDVKM. The CDR3 is made up of 15 amino acids. CDR3 amino acids: CASSLSPGARTEAFF. The CDR3 DNA sequence: TGTGCCAGCAGTTTATCACCGGGGGCTCGTACTGAAGCTTTCTTT.

At least ten counts were recorded for this clonotype. The chain has TRBV28 and TRBJ2-3; tentative D call: TRBD2 (7 bases). V lost 7 bases and J lost 0, with 26 bases in between. From germline, CDR1 is MDHEN and CDR2 SYDVKM. The CDR3 loop spans 19 amino acids. For the CDR3, the DNA is TGTGCCAGCACGGGGCCCGGGGGCGCTAGCGGCATAAGCACAGATACGCAGTATTTT. It specifies CASTGPGGASGISTDTQYF.

The V gene is TRBV19, the J gene TRBJ2-2; D is unclear. Germline V gene lookup returns CDR1 LNHDA and CDR2 SQIVND (reference sequence). V was trimmed by 4 bases and J by 1 base, leaving 13 bases between them. CDR3 length equals 16 residues. CDR3 in DNA: TGTGCCAGTAGTAGGGCACCAGCCGTGAACACCGGGGAGCTGTTTTTT. Translation: CASSRAPAVNTGELFF. The full variable domain, its missing parts supplied by reference TRBV19 and TRBJ2-2, is DGGITQSPKYLFRKEGQNVTLSCEQNLNHDAMYWYRQDPGQGLRLIYYSQIVNDFQKGDIAEGYSVSREKKESFPLTVTSAQKNPTAFYLCASSRAPAVNTGELFFGEGSRLTVL.

V and J are TRBV5-1 and TRBJ2-3; 8 nucleotides line up with TRBD2. CDR1 is SGHRS, CDR2 YFSETQ, per germline. The V segment lost 0 bases and the J segment 0 bases; nucleotides outside the gene matches: 6. The CDR3 is 17 residues long. CDR3 bases: TGCGCCAGCAGCTTGGGGGCACTAGCGGCTAGCACAGATACGCAGTATTTT. It specifies CASSLGALAASTDTQYF.

In this sample, this clonotype turned up many times. The rearrangement joins TRBV6-1 to TRBJ2-2; 10 bases line up with TRBD2. The V and J ends lost 5 bases and 7 bases, in that order; junction bases with no gene match: 10. Per germline, CDR1 MNHNS and CDR2 SASEGT. The CDR3 runs to 16 residues. CDR3 in amino acids: CASSPGTSDGIGELFF. In DNA form, the CDR3 reads TGTGCCAGCAGTCCCGGGACTAGCGATGGAATCGGGGAGCTGTTTTTT.

This clonotype was counted between two and nine times. The chain has TRBV7-6 and TRBJ1-6; TRBD1 matches 9 bases. The CDR3 has 15 amino acids. From germline, CDR1 is SGHVS and CDR2 FNYEAQ. Trimming cost V 5 bases and J 7 bases; bases outside gene matches: 6. As DNA, the CDR3 is TGTGCCAGCAGCACAGGGACAGGGTGGAATTCACCCCTCCACTTT. Residues: CASSTGTGWNSPLHF.

In its sample, this clonotype was seen many times. The chain couples TRBV18 to TRBJ1-1, with TRBD1 identical over 7 bases. CDR1 is KGHSH, CDR2 LQKENI, per germline. The CDR3 length is 16 residues. Unmatched junction bases numbered 9, after V lost 1 base and J lost 4 bases. CDR3: CASSPRTGSAGTEAFF. The CDR3 DNA is TGTGCCAGCTCACCACGGACAGGCTCGGCGGGCACTGAAGCTTTCTTT.